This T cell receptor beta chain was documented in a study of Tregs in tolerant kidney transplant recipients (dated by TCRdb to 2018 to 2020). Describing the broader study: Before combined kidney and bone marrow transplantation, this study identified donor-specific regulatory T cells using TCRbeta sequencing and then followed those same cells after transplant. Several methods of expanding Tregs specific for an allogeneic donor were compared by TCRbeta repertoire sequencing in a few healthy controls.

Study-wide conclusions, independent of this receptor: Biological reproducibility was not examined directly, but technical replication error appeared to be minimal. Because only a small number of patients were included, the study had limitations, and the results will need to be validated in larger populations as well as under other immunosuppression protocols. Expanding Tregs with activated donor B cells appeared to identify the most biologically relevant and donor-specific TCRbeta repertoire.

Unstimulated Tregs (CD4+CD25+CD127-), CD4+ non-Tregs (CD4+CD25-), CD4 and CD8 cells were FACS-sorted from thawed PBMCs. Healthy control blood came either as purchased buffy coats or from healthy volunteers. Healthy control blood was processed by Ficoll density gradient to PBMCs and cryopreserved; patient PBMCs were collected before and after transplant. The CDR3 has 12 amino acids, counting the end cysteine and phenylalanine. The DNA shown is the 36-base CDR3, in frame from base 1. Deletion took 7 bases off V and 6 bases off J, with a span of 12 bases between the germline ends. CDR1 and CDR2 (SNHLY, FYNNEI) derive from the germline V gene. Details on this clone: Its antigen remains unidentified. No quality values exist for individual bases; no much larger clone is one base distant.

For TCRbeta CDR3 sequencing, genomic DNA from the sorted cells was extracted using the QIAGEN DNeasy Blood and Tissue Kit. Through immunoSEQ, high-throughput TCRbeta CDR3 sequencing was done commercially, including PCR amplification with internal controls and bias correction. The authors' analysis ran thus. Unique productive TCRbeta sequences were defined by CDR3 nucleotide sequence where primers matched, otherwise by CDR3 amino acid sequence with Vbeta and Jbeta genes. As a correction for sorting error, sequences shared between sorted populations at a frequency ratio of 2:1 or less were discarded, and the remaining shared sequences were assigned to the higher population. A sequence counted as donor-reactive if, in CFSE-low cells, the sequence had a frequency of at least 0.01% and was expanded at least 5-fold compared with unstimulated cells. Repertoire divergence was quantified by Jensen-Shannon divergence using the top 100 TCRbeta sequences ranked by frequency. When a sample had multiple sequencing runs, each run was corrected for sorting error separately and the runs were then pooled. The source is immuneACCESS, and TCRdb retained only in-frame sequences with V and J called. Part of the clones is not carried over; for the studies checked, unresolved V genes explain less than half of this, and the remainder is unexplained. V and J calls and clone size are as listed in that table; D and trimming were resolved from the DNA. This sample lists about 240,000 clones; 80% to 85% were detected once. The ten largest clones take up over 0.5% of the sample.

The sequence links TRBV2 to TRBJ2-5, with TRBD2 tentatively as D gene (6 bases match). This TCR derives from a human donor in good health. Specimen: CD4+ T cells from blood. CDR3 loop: CASTGVSKTQYF. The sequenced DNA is TGTGCCAGCACGGGGGTCAGCAAGACCCAGTACTTC.